This T cell receptor (beta chain) appears in the sequencing data of a study of beta chain features in type 1 diabetes. There are 15 residues in the CDR3. V trimming: 0 bases; J trimming: 3 bases; junction bases outside the gene matches: 3. Germline values: CDR1 ENHRY, CDR2 SYGVKD. Study-level results: Shortening of TCRB CDR3s, moderate but significant, appeared in all four CD4+ subsets of Type 1 diabetes patients.

Expressed TCRB transcripts got sequenced, as all isolated RNA was reverse transcribed. Reads from naive, central memory and regulatory T cell samples averaged roughly 3.8 million. TCRdb keeps only in-frame clones here, not all; method: immunoSEQ multiplex PCR. The sample consists of under 850,000 clones, over 10% of them appearing once. About this clone: Its antigen is not identified.

The chain joins TRBV10-3 to TRBJ2-7, with 9 bases identical to TRBD2. Sequences were obtained from naive CD4+ T cells from blood. The origin of this receptor is a man younger than 30 with type 1 diabetes. DNA for the CDR3: TGTGCCATCAGTGAGTCAGGTAGCGGGGGCTACGAGCAGTACTTC. This codes for CAISESGSGGYEQYF.